This T cell receptor (beta chain) was sequenced for a study of cytomegalovirus exposure and HLA in healthy donors. Study observations and caveats: Analyses of presence and absence presupposed an approximately uniform sequencing depth across donors. Reportedly, HLA-A and HLA-B alleles of most subjects were accurately predicted from TCR beta. Among TCR sequences, most were rare, though some public TCRs appeared in many donors. A missense DCLRE1C variant was associated with V- and J-gene trimming of TCR beta chains in a later analysis, and an independent cohort replicated the association.

Concerning this clone itself: Antigen: not known.

CDR3 length equals 14 residues. Trimming pared 5 bases from V and 3 bases from J, leaving 12 bases between. Germline lookup yields CDR1 MDHEN and CDR2 SYDVKM. PCR involved 60 Vbeta and 13 Jbeta primers. Only in-frame clones appear in the TCRdb table, and some are missing; sequencing was by immunoSEQ multiplex PCR. The sample gives roughly 110,000 clones, roughly four fifths of which show up once; roughly 3% is in the top ten. The sample consisted of PBMCs. The TCR sequence derives from a male donor in good health and CMV-seropositive. This sequence joins TRBV28 and TRBJ2-3; D possibly corresponds to TRBD2 (6 bases). CDR3 bases: TGTGCCAGCAGTCAGATAGCGGAGACAGATACGCAGTATTTT. This gives the protein CASSQIAETDTQYF.